This TCR beta chain appears in the sequencing data of a study of blood T cells in healthy people across ages. Study as a whole: About one barcoded beta molecule per two T cells was captured by template switching.

With respect to this clonotype: Antigen unknown.

The authors ran a second PCR of about 6 to 12 cycles using a sample-barcoded 5' primer and a J-beta primer mix. Via MiXCR, TCRdb re-called the 5' RACE reads, giving one row per CDR3 protein. In the table there are more than 1 million distinct CDR3 sequences, 45% of which are singletons. Whole-study findings and limits: Fewer expanded clones and more diversity marked long-lived versus aged donors.

Caucasian individuals from Russia who were healthy and aged about 6 to 90 acted as donors. Peripheral blood samples of 9 to 10 milliliters were drawn from each donor. V was trimmed by 4 bases and J by 9 bases, leaving 19 bases between them. CDR1 and CDR2 (germline): SNHLY, FYNNEI. CDR3 length: 15 residues. The sample comprised blood. This chain uses TRBV2 with TRBJ2-1, with D tentatively TRBD2 (5 bases). The receptor's source is a woman aged 60 to 75 in good health. The CDR3 DNA reads as TGTGCCAGCAGTGCAGAAGTTAGATTGGGGAGTGAGCAGTTCTTC. This codes for CASSAEVRLGSEQFF.